The entry below gives a single T cell receptor (beta chain) sequence along with its context. As yet, its antigen is unknown. The data originate from a study of siplizumab effects on memory and regulatory T cells. Findings and limits, study-wide: Naive T cells looked more diverse than memory cells and looked like major alloresponse contributors.

Libraries were prepared by immunoSEQ multiplex PCR; TCRdb keeps only in-frame clonotypes and omits some of them. The sample carries some 100,000 clones, 96% recorded once. Sequences were obtained from naive CD4+ T cells sorted from blood. This clonotype was sampled from a human donor in good health.

The CDR3 nucleotides read TGTGCCAGCAGCTTAATGGGGACAGGCCAAGAGACCCAGTACTTC. Translating it yields CASSLMGTGQETQYF. The chain carries TRBV7-9 and TRBJ2-5, with 8 bases lining up with TRBD1. Germline loops: CDR1 SEHNR, CDR2 FQNEAQ (reference sequence). CDR3 length: 15 amino acids. Losses at the gene ends were 2 bases for V and 1 base for J; bases not matched to a gene: 3.